This T cell receptor beta chain was sequenced in a study of monozygotic twins with inflammatory bowel disease. Study outcomes and limitations: Sharing of clonotypes with others was lower in IBD patients than in healthy twins, and this was especially so with disease activity.

TCRdb re-called the 5' RACE reads and catalogs CDR3 proteins one per entry, DNA excluded. This sample's table reports around 140,000 distinct CDR3 sequences. As concerns this clonotype: Antigen specificity is unknown.

Germline-derived CDR1 and CDR2 are DFQATT and SNEGSKA (reference sequence). This CDR3 spans 14 amino acids. This receptor was taken from a human donor with ulcerative colitis or Crohn's disease, or a healthy co-twin of an affected twin (not recorded which). The rearrangement joins TRBV20-1 to TRBJ2-6; the TCRdb call, TRBD1, lacks DNA for checking. The sequencing sample was made of blood. The CDR3 spells CSARRGPGANVLTF.